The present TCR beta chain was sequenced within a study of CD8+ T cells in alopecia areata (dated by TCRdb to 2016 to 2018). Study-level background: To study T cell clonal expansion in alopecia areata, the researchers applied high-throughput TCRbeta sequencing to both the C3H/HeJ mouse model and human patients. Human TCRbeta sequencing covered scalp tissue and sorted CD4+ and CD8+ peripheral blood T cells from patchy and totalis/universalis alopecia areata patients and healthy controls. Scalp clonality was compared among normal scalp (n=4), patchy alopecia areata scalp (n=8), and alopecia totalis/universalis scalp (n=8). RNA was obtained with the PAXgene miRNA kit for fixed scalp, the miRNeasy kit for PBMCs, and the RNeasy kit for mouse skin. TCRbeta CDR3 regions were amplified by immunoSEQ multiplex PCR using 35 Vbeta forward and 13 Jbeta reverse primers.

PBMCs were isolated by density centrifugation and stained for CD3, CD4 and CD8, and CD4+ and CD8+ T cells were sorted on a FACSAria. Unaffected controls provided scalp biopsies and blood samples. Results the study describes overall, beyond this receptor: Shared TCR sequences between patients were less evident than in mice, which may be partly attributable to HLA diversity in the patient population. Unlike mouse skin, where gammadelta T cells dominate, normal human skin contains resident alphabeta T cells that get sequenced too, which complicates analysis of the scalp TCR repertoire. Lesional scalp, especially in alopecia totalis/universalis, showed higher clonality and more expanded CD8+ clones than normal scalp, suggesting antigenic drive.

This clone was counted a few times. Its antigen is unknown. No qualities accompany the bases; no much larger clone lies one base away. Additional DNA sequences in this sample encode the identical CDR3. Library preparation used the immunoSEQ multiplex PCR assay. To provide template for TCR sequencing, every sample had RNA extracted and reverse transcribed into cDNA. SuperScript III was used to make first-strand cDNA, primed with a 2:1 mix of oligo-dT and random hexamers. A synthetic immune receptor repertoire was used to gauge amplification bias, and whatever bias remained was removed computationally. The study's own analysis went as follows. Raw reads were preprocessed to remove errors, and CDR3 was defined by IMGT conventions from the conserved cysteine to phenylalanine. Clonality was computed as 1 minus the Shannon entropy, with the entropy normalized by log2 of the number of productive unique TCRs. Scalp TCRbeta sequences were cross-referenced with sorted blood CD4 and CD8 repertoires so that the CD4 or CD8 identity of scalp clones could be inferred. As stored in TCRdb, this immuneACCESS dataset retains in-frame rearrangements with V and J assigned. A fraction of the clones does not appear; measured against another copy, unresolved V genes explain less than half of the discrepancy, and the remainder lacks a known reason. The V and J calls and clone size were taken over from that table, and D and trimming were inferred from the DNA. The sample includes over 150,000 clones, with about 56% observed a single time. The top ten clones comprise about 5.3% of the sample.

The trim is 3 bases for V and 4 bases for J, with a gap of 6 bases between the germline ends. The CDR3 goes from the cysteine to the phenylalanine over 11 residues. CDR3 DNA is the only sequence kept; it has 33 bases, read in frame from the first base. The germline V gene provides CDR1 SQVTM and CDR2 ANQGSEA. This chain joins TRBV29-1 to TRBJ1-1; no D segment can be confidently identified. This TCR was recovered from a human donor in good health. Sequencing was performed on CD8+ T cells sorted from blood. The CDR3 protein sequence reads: CSVDDGTEAFF. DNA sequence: TGCAGCGTTGACGACGGCACTGAAGCTTTCTTT.